This record concerns one T cell receptor beta chain sequence. This specimen comes from a study of blood T cell repertoires in COVID-19. Study-level information: T cells, B-cell-depleted T cells, or PBMCs supplied cDNA or gDNA.

Original processing methods: How many nucleated cells were present was estimated from reference gene primer amplification. Some clones are missing from TCRdb's copy, which holds only in-frame ones; the method was immunoSEQ multiplex PCR. V and J calls and clone size are those listed in that table; D and trimming were worked out from the DNA. The sample has 250,000 to 400,000 clones; about nine tenths are singletons. The sequencing input was PBMCs or T cells enriched from blood (not recorded which). The clonotype comes from a man aged 55 to 70 who had recovered from COVID-19.

CDR3 in DNA: TGCAGCGTTGGCGGCGAACAGGGAAGTCGCACTGAAGCTTTCTTT. It encodes CSVGGEQGSRTEAFF. This rearrangement joins TRBV29-1 to TRBJ1-1; D is possibly TRBD1 (6 bases). This CDR3 is 15 amino acids long. Per germline, CDR1 SQVTM and CDR2 ANQGSEA. V shed 4 bases and J shed 4 bases, with 19 bases lying between them.